The clone carrying this TCR beta chain was counted many times. In making TCR beta libraries, quantitative 5'-RACE with molecular barcodes was used. TCRdb reprocessed the 5' RACE reads with MiXCR, giving one entry per CDR3 protein. The top ten hold 7.3% of the sample, which has some 140,000 distinct CDR3 sequences, 7% to 9% seen once. This specimen belongs to a study of CD8 T cells in ankylosing spondylitis. Per the germline V gene, CDR1 is SGHTA and CDR2 is FQGNSA. CDR3 length equals 15 residues. Trimming cost V 5 bases and J 1 base, with 13 bases left between them. The sequence came from a male donor with ankylosing spondylitis. The rearrangement joins TRBV7-2 to TRBJ2-3; D is unclear. Sequencing used synovial fluid, either unsorted or a sorted T cell fraction (not recorded which). The CDR3 protein is CASSPRIAGTDTQYF. Here the CDR3 DNA reads TGTGCCAGCAGCCCGAGGATAGCCGGCACAGATACGCAGTATTTT.